This T cell receptor (beta chain) was profiled in a study of blood T cell repertoires in COVID-19 (TCRdb year 2020). Context from the whole study: The collaborator samples originated in the United States, Italy and Spain and spanned the acute and convalescent phases of COVID-19. Nearly every sample came with metadata listing a de-identified subject ID, COVID-19 status, age in years and sex. The samples were drawn from two sources: the first 160 participants of the ongoing ImmuneRACE study, and 950 to 1,500 subjects contributed by 6 global collaborators. HLA class I and class II types, where available, came from metadata supplied by the sample provider rather than from assay-based typing. The material from the prospective study consisted of cDNA or gDNA derived from T cells, B-cell-depleted T cells, or PBMCs. The dataset comprised deeply sampled blood TCRbeta repertoires from subjects exposed to, actively infected with, or recovered from COVID-19. The repertoires were made available in a free public database intended to serve as a resource for research on the immune response to SARS-CoV-2. What the research found in general, with its limitations: How much clinical and demographic metadata was included differed by source and by participant, and the metadata was provided uncurated.

Measured from the cysteine to the phenylalanine, the CDR3 is 16 residues long. Only CDR3 DNA is held: 48 bases, read in frame from base 1. V loses 5 bases, J loses 0 bases, and the germline ends lie 18 bases apart. The germline V gene (reference sequence) supplies CDR1 SGHNT and CDR2 YYREEE. A remark on this clone: Its antigen is not yet known. No per-base quality is available; no much larger clone lies one base away.

TCRbeta CDR3 regions were amplified from genomic DNA by means of the immunoSEQ Assay, a bias-controlled multiplex PCR. The study's own analysis went as follows. Nucleated cell counts per sample were estimated from amplification of reference gene primers within the assay. To quantify the absolute abundance of each unique TCRbeta CDR3 rearrangement, sequence reads were collapsed and filtered. For each sample, productive Simpson clonality was calculated by taking the square root of Simpson's diversity index across productive rearrangements. The table comes from immuneACCESS by way of TCRdb, which keeps in-frame sequences with V and J called. Part of the clones is missing from these tables; in studies checked, under half for an unresolved V gene and the rest for unknown reasons. Clone size and V and J calls were adopted from that table, with D and trimming inferred from the DNA. A total of 30,000 to 40,000 clones appear in this sample, 85% to 90% of them only once. Together, the top ten hold about 25% of the sample.

Each collaborating institution followed its own protocols to collect whole blood in K2EDTA tubes. For TCRbeta analysis, collaborators shipped samples in one of three forms: frozen whole blood, isolated PBMCs, or DNA extracted from either of those sample types. This sequence uses TRBV5-4 and TRBJ2-7; the D gene is not confidently resolved. The sample comprised peripheral blood. This receptor was obtained from a man aged 55 to 70 with active or convalescent COVID-19. Read as DNA, the sequence is TGTGCCAGCAGTTATAGTGTTTCTGGTCCCTCCTACGAGCAGTACTTC. It translates to CASSYSVSGPSYEQYF.